This passage covers 3 T cell receptor beta chains from one sample sequenced in a study of blood T cell repertoires in COVID-19. Clones were sequenced by immunoSEQ multiplex PCR, and TCRdb holds only the in-frame ones, with some missing. The sample consists of about 47,000 clones, roughly four fifths of them appearing once. The sample was peripheral blood. All receptors derive from a man aged 65-85 years with active COVID-19.

V and J are TRBV11-2 and TRBJ1-1; the match to TRBD1 covers 8 bases. Germline lookup yields CDR1 SGHAT and CDR2 FQNNGV. This CDR3 comprises 14 residues. J was trimmed by 1 base and V by 5 bases; bases with no gene match: 3. The CDR3: CASSPGQGNTEAFF. The CDR3 nucleotides read TGTGCCAGCAGCCCCGGACAGGGGAACACTGAAGCTTTCTTT.

The CDR3 spells CASSLPGGLNTEAFF. In DNA, the CDR3 is TGCGCCAGCAGCCTGCCCGGGGGATTGAACACTGAAGCTTTCTTT. The genes are TRBV5-1 and TRBJ1-1; possibly TRBD1 for D (5 bases). V gave up 4 bases and J gave up 0 bases, with 13 bases separating them. The CDR3 extends over 15 amino acids. Germline CDR1 and CDR2: SGHRS and YFSETQ.

The chain couples TRBV19 to TRBJ1-5, with 7 nucleotides matching TRBD1. Germline V gene sequence: CDR1 LNHDA, CDR2 SQIVND (reference sequence). The CDR3 consists of 15 residues. Unmatched junction bases numbered 8, after V lost 8 bases and J lost 1 base. For the CDR3, the DNA is TGTGCCAGTTATGCCGGGACAGCGAGCAATCAGCCCCAGCATTTT. Its protein product is CASYAGTASNQPQHF.